Shown below are 14 T cell receptor beta chains from a single sample sequenced in a study of T-cell memory formation after mild COVID-19. TCRdb ran MiXCR on the 5' RACE reads and lists one entry per CDR3 protein. This repertoire shows approximately 480,000 distinct CDR3 sequences, 15% to 20% found once; its top ten account for approximately 13%. The specimen was PBMCs or a T cell subset sorted from them (not recorded which). The receptor set was obtained from an adult woman who had mild COVID-19 (a few samples of this study predate the infection). Cell type and time point are not known.

This clonotype was seen more than once but under ten times. This chain uses TRBV5-4 with TRBJ2-5; the match to TRBD1 covers 8 bases. This CDR3 spans 16 amino acids. Unmatched junction bases numbered 13, after V lost 2 bases and J lost 7 bases. Germline CDR1 reads SGHNT; CDR2 reads YYREEE (reference sequence). The CDR3 here is CASSFRTGQGIGTQYF. The DNA of the CDR3 is TGTGCCAGCAGCTTCAGGACCGGACAGGGAATTGGGACCCAGTACTTC. Full variable domain (missing parts from reference TRBV5-4 and TRBJ2-5): ETGVTQSPTHLIKTRGQQVTLRCSSQSGHNTVSWYQQALGQGPQFIFQYYREEENGRGNFPPRFSGLQFPNYSSELNVNALELDDSALYLCASSFRTGQGIGTQYFGPGTRLLVL.

The genes are TRBV6-5 and TRBJ2-7; tentatively, D is TRBD1 or TRBD2 (5 bases each). V was pared by 6 bases and J by 6 bases, with 15 bases between. Per the germline V gene, CDR1 is MNHEY and CDR2 is SVGAGI. The CDR3 runs 13 residues. CDR3 loop: CASSYRRSAEQYF. The CDR3 coding sequence is TGTGCCAGCAGCTACAGGAGGTCCGCCGAGCAGTACTTC.

The chain employs TRBV25-1 and TRBJ1-1; the D gene is possibly TRBD1 (5 bases). V lost 1 base and J 8 bases, leaving 11 bases between the germline ends. CDR3 size: 13 residues. The germline V gene has CDR1 MGHDK and CDR2 SYGVNS. The CDR3 sequence is CASSEWEGLEAFF. The CDR3 DNA follows: TGTGCCAGCAGTGAATGGGAGGGGTTAGAAGCTTTCTTT.

DNA of the CDR3: TGCAGCGTATACCGGGACAGGGACAAAGATACGCAGTATTTT. It is translated as CSVYRDRDKDTQYF. The chain employs TRBV29-1 and TRBJ2-3; TRBD1 agrees at 9 bases. The CDR3 totals 14 residues. Germline-derived CDR1 and CDR2 are SQVTM and ANQGSEA. V gave up 6 bases and J gave up 5 bases; unmatched junction bases: 9.

This chain connects TRBV7-9 to TRBJ1-2; D is perhaps TRBD1 (6 bases). V was shortened by 5 bases and J by 2 bases, with 18 bases between the two germline ends. The germline CDR1 and CDR2 sequences are SEHNR and FQNEAQ (reference sequence). The CDR3 is 16 amino acids. This CDR3 is CASSRGPQGVNYGYTF. CDR3 DNA sequence: TGTGCCAGCAGCCGAGGGCCACAGGGAGTGAACTATGGCTACACCTTC.

The chain has TRBV10-3 and TRBJ1-2; TRBD1 might be the D (6 bases). The CDR3 runs to 14 residues. Trimming took 11 bases from V and 3 from J, leaving 19 bases between them. Germline CDR1 and CDR2: ENHRY and SYGVKD. CDR3: CAAKAPDSHYGYTF. CDR3 bases: TGTGCCGCCAAGGCACCGGACAGCCACTATGGCTACACCTTC.

This chain joins TRBV4-1 and TRBJ2-7; possible D gene TRBD1, 6 bases. Germline assignment: CDR1 MGHRA and CDR2 YSYEKL. Trimming took 1 base from V and 0 from J, leaving 16 bases between them. The CDR3 is 17 residues long. In DNA, the CDR3 is TGCGCCAGCAGCCAAGTTCCCAACGACAGGAGCTCCTACGAGCAGTACTTC. Translating it yields CASSQVPNDRSSYEQYF.

Only a few counts were recorded for this clonotype. The chain uses TRBV27 and TRBJ2-7, with TRBD2 identical over 12 bases. V trimming: 6 bases; J trimming: 0 bases; junction bases outside the gene matches: 9. Germline lookup yields CDR1 MNHEY and CDR2 SMNVEV (reference sequence). The CDR3 is 17 residues long. DNA for the CDR3: TGTGCCAGCAGCATTACTAGCGGGGGGTCGAGCTCCTACGAGCAGTACTTC. This encodes CASSITSGGSSSYEQYF.

This clonotype was observed a few times. The chain couples TRBV5-4 to TRBJ2-2, with D perhaps matching TRBD1 or TRBD2 (5 bases each). V lost 3 bases to trimming and J lost 1 base, with 16 bases between them. The CDR3 is made up of 17 amino acids. Germline-derived CDR1 and CDR2 are SGHNT and YYREEE (reference sequence). CDR3 sequence: CASSWKTGTVNTGELFF. CDR3 sequence (DNA): TGTGCCAGCAGCTGGAAGACCGGGACGGTGAACACCGGGGAGCTGTTTTTT.

The chain uses TRBV5-6 and TRBJ1-6; TRBD1 matches 7 bases. Germline V gene lookup returns CDR1 SGHDT and CDR2 YYEEEE. Trimming at V came to 2 bases and at J to 1 base, leaving 3 bases not matched to a gene. The CDR3 consists of 16 residues. The CDR3 DNA sequence: TGTGCCAGCAGCTTACACAGGGGTTCCTATAATTCACCCCTCCACTTT. Protein sequence: CASSLHRGSYNSPLHF.

This clonotype was seen a handful of times. The chain uses TRBV3-1 and TRBJ1-5; possibly TRBD1 for D (6 bases). The CDR3 loop spans 15 amino acids. With 3 bases removed from V and 4 bases from J, the gap between germline ends came to 13 bases. Germline CDR1 and CDR2: LGHDT and YNNKEL (reference sequence). The CDR3 protein is CASSQGPDRNQPQHF. The CDR3 DNA follows: TGTGCCAGCAGCCAGGGACCGGACAGAAATCAGCCCCAGCATTTT.

This clonotype was detected a few times. The rearrangement links TRBV24-1 to TRBJ2-7; TRBD2 matches at 9 bases. V shed 5 bases and J 4 bases; nucleotides not matched to a gene: 8. CDR1 is KGHDR, CDR2 SFDVKD, per germline. This CDR3 is 15 amino acids long. Written as DNA, the CDR3 is TGTGCCACCAGTGGGAGAGCGGGAGGAACTTACGAGCAGTACTTC. This sequence encodes CATSGRAGGTYEQYF.

This clonotype has a handful of counts. The V call is TRBV9, the J call TRBJ2-7; TRBD2 is a possible D gene (6 bases). CDR3 length: 15 amino acids. CDR1 is SGDLS and CDR2 is YYNGEE in the germline V gene. Trimming cost V 0 bases and J 1 base, with 11 bases left between them. The CDR3 here is CASSVGTNPSYEQYF. CDR3 in DNA: TGTGCCAGCAGCGTAGGGACTAATCCTTCCTACGAGCAGTACTTC.

The chain has TRBV6-5 and TRBJ2-3; 7 nucleotides line up with TRBD2. The V segment lost 8 bases and the J segment 1 base; nucleotides outside the gene matches: 15. Germline loops: CDR1 MNHEY, CDR2 SVGAGI. The CDR3 length is 17 residues. CDR3 coding DNA: TGTGCCAGCGCCCGGGACCCCGGTGCGGGAGGCACAGATACGCAGTATTTT. Translated, it gives CASARDPGAGGTDTQYF.